The 21 T cell receptor beta chains below were found in one sample sequenced in a study of T cells after yellow fever vaccination. TCRdb used MiXCR to reprocess the 5' RACE reads, holding one entry per CDR3 protein. The sample lists under 600,000 distinct CDR3 sequences; 20% to 25% were seen once. Sample: PBMCs, taken more than 20 days after the first yellow fever vaccination. These receptors originate from a man between 18 and 29 years old who received the YFV17D yellow fever vaccine.

This clonotype was found a few times. The V call is TRBV6-5, the J call TRBJ2-5; D is unclear. The CDR3 is 14 amino acids. The V gene's germline CDR1 is MNHEY and CDR2 SVGAGI. Trimming cost V 0 bases and J 2 bases, with 7 bases left between them. CDR3 in amino acids: CASSYSYGQETQYF. In DNA, the CDR3 is TGTGCCAGCAGTTACTCGTACGGTCAAGAGACCCAGTACTTC.

To note about this clonotype: The junction and the germline gene differ at one end; a read error may be behind it. The V call is TRBV7-9, the J call TRBJ1-2; 7 bases align to TRBD1. Germline lookup yields CDR1 SEHNR and CDR2 FQNEAQ (reference sequence). The CDR3 totals 12 residues. CDR3 nucleotides: TGTGCCAGCAGCTCGGCTGGGACAGCAACTAACTTC. Its translation is CASSSAGTATNF.

This clonotype appeared a few times. The chain uses TRBV4-3 and TRBJ2-3; TRBD2 is a possible D gene (7 bases). The CDR3 covers 17 residues. CDR1 LGHNA and CDR2 YSLEER come from the germline V gene. With 0 bases removed from V and 3 bases from J, the gap between germline ends came to 16 bases. CDR3 coding DNA: TGCGCCAGCAGCCAAGAGATAAGGGGGGGCCCAACAGATACGCAGTATTTT. Its translation is CASSQEIRGGPTDTQYF.

This clonotype came up a few times. The V call is TRBV20-1, the J call TRBJ2-7; D is undetermined. Looked up from germline, CDR1 is DFQATT and CDR2 is SNEGSKA (reference sequence). V gave up 0 bases and J gave up 0 bases, with 12 bases separating them. The CDR3 is made up of 15 amino acids. The DNA of the CDR3 is TGCAGTGCTAGAGATCCAAAAGGAAGCTCCTACGAGCAGTACGTC. Translation gives CSARDPKGSSYEQYV.

The V gene is TRBV12-3 or TRBV12-4, the J gene TRBJ2-1; maybe TRBD2 (7 bases). The CDR3 covers 15 residues. Trimming removed 4 bases at V and 5 bases at J, with 15 bases between. This CDR3 is CASSSRGGPNNEQFF. In DNA form, the CDR3 reads TGTGCCAGCAGTTCGAGGGGGGGGCCCAACAATGAGCAGTTCTTC.

This chain links TRBV24-1 with TRBJ1-2; no clear D. CDR3 length: 13 residues. Per germline, CDR1 KGHDR and CDR2 SFDVKD. V lost 7 bases, J lost 2 bases, and 10 bases lay in between. The CDR3 region is CATSVGGNYGYTF. The CDR3 DNA reads as TGTGCCACCAGCGTGGGAGGGAACTATGGCTACACCTTC.

The rearrangement uses TRBV4-1 and TRBJ1-5; TRBD1 might be the D (6 bases). CDR1 is MGHRA and CDR2 is YSYEKL in the germline V gene. V was pared by 1 base and J by 0 bases, with 13 bases between. This CDR3 spans 17 amino acids. The CDR3 DNA is TGCGCCAGCAGCCAAGGCCACAGGGTTAATAGCAATCAGCCCCAGCATTTT. It specifies CASSQGHRVNSNQPQHF.

This clonotype was picked up a small number of times. The genes are TRBV27 and TRBJ2-7; either TRBD1 or TRBD2 may supply D (7 bases each). The germline gives CDR1 MNHEY, CDR2 SMNVEV (reference sequence). CDR3 size: 15 residues. Trimming stripped 1 base from V and 4 bases from J, with 14 bases between. The CDR3 DNA reads TGTGCCAGCAGTTTATTTACAGGGGAGGGGTACGAGCAGTACTTC. Its translation is CASSLFTGEGYEQYF.

The CDR3 sequence is CASRLRGAPDKGEQYV. The CDR3 DNA reads as TGTGCAAGTCGCTTGCGAGGGGCACCGGATAAGGGGGAGCAGTACGTC. The chain joins TRBV12-2 to TRBJ2-7; TRBD1 is the table's D call and was not checked against the DNA. TRBV12-2 is given as a pseudogene. The CDR3 is made up of 16 amino acids.

This clonotype has more than one count but fewer than ten. This chain uses TRBV12-3 or TRBV12-4 with TRBJ2-5; TRBD2 matches 7 bases. After removal of 6 bases from V and 5 bases from J, the junction contained 9 bases not matched to a gene. The CDR3 is 14 residues long. Written as DNA, the CDR3 is TGTGCCAGCAGACCAAACCAGGGAGGGGAGACCCAGTACTTC. Translated: CASRPNQGGETQYF.

Only a few counts were recorded for this clonotype. The chain has TRBV5-4 and TRBJ2-2, with TRBD1 as a possible D gene (5 bases). The CDR3 is made up of 16 amino acids. Germline V gene sequence: CDR1 SGHNT, CDR2 YYREEE (reference sequence). V lost 0 bases to trimming and J lost 3 bases, with 12 bases between them. CDR3 nucleotide sequence: TGTGCCAGCAGCTTGGCCCCAGGGAAGGACACCGGGGAGCTGTTTTTT. It translates to CASSLAPGKDTGELFF.

This chain connects TRBV7-6 to TRBJ2-1; 10 bases align to TRBD2. Germline V gene data show CDR1 as SGHVS and CDR2 as FNYEAQ. This CDR3 contains 16 residues. After removal of 5 bases from V and 4 bases from J, the junction contained 8 bases not matched to a gene. The CDR3 sequence is CASSAERGGSYNEQFF. The CDR3 DNA sequence: TGTGCCAGCAGCGCAGAGCGGGGGGGCTCTTACAATGAGCAGTTCTTC. The whole variable domain, remainder taken from reference TRBV7-6 and TRBJ2-1, is GAGVSQSPRYKVTKRGQDVALRCDPISGHVSLYWYRQALGQGPEFLTYFNYEAQQDKSGLPNDRFSAERPEGSISTLTIQRTEQRDSAMYRCASSAERGGSYNEQFFGPGTRLTVL.

V gene TRBV19 combines with J gene TRBJ2-7; 10 bases are a match to TRBD2. CDR1 is LNHDA and CDR2 is SQIVND in the germline V gene (reference sequence). The V gene end was trimmed by 3 bases and the J gene end by 6 bases; junction bases not matched to a gene: 14. This CDR3 is built from 17 residues. The CDR3 region is CASSIYPSGGPVLEQYF. The CDR3 bases are TGTGCCAGTAGTATTTACCCTAGCGGGGGCCCGGTTCTCGAGCAGTACTTC.

This chain uses TRBV29-1 with TRBJ2-1; TRBD2 aligns across 9 bases. Unmatched junction bases numbered 5, after V lost 8 bases and J lost 0 bases. This CDR3 has 14 amino acids. CDR1 SQVTM and CDR2 ANQGSEA come from the germline V gene. CDR3 in amino acids: CSTVSGSSYNEQFF. DNA of the CDR3: TGCAGCACCGTTAGCGGGAGCTCCTACAATGAGCAGTTCTTC.

The rearrangement joins TRBV19 to TRBJ1-1, with 9 bases lining up with TRBD1. Trimming removed 0 bases from V and 11 bases from J; junction bases left unmatched: 13. Germline V gene lookup returns CDR1 LNHDA and CDR2 SQIVND (reference sequence). The CDR3 has 16 amino acids. CDR3 protein: CASSIDPGTGFSIAFF. The CDR3 nucleotides are TGTGCCAGTAGTATAGATCCCGGGACAGGGTTTTCAATTGCTTTCTTT. Complete variable domain (other parts from reference TRBV19 and TRBJ1-1): DGGITQSPKYLFRKEGQNVTLSCEQNLNHDAMYWYRQDPGQGLRLIYYSQIVNDFQKGDIAEGYSVSREKKESFPLTVTSAQKNPTAFYLCASSIDPGTGFSIAFFGQGTRLTVV.

This chain joins TRBV20-1 and TRBJ2-3; TRBD2 is a possible D gene (6 bases). The V gene's germline CDR1 is DFQATT and CDR2 SNEGSKA (reference sequence). Deletions cut 5 bases from V and 4 bases from J, with 22 bases between. This CDR3 is 16 amino acids long. CDR3 loop: CSAPLAGSRLPDTQYF. The DNA for the CDR3 is TGCAGTGCTCCACTAGCTGGTTCCCGTTTGCCAGATACGCAGTATTTT.

This clonotype was seen a handful of times. The genes are TRBV20-1 and TRBJ2-1, with 10 bases that match TRBD2. V was pared by 2 bases and J by 1 base, with 11 bases of the junction left unmatched. The CDR3 sequence is 18 residues long. Germline V gives CDR1 DFQATT, CDR2 SNEGSKA (reference sequence). The CDR3 sequence: CSARPSSSGGPSYNEQFF. As DNA, the CDR3 is TGCAGTGCTAGACCGTCCTCTAGCGGGGGTCCGTCCTACAATGAGCAGTTCTTC.

J is TRBJ1-5 and V is TRBV10-3; D possibly corresponds to TRBD1 (5 bases). Germline V gene lookup returns CDR1 ENHRY and CDR2 SYGVKD. This CDR3 region has 14 residues. V gave up 2 bases and J gave up 6 bases, with 11 bases separating them. CDR3 in amino acids: CAISEKRGGQPQHF. CDR3 coding DNA: TGTGCCATCAGTGAGAAGAGGGGTGGTCAGCCCCAGCATTTT.

This clonotype appeared a few times. The J gene is TRBJ2-5, the V gene TRBV5-1, with 7 bases matching TRBD1. Trimming took 4 bases from V and 3 from J; bases not matched to a gene: 12. The germline gives CDR1 SGHRS, CDR2 YFSETQ. This CDR3 spans 16 amino acids. The CDR3 DNA is TGCGCCAGCAGCCGATTCCCGGACAGGACGAAAGAGACCCAGTACTTC. As protein: CASSRFPDRTKETQYF.

This chain connects TRBV7-2 to TRBJ2-2, with 11 positions matching TRBD2. The CDR3 covers 16 residues. The trim removed 1 base at V and 5 bases at J, leaving 3 bases unmatched. Germline V gene lookup returns CDR1 SGHTA and CDR2 FQGNSA. CDR3 sequence reads: CASSLGGLAVTGELFF. The CDR3 DNA reads as TGTGCCAGCAGCTTAGGGGGACTAGCGGTTACCGGGGAGCTGTTTTTT.

This clonotype was detected a few times. The chain combines TRBV7-8 with TRBJ1-1; possibly TRBD1 for D (5 bases). The germline V and J ends were trimmed by 6 bases and 0 bases, with 17 bases remaining between them. The CDR3 totals 16 residues. Germline V gene sequence: CDR1 SGHVS, CDR2 FQNEAQ. CDR3 loop: CASRLLGRKMNTEAFF. DNA of the CDR3: TGTGCCAGCAGATTGCTGGGACGTAAAATGAACACTGAAGCTTTCTTT.